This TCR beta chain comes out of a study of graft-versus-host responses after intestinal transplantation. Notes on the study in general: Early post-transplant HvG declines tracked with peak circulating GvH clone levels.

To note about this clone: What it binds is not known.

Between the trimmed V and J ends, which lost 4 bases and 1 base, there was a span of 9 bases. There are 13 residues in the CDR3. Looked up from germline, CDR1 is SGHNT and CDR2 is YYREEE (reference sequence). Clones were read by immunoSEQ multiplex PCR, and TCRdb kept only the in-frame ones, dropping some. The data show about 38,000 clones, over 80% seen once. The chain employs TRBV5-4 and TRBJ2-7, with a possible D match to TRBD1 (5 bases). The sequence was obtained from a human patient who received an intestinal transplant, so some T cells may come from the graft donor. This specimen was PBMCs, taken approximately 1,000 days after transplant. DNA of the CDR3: TGTGCCAGCAGCCCTACAGGATCCTACGAGCAGTACTTC. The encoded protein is CASSPTGSYEQYF. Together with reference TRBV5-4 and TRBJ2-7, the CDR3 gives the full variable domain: ETGVTQSPTHLIKTRGQQVTLRCSSQSGHNTVSWYQQALGQGPQFIFQYYREEENGRGNFPPRFSGLQFPNYSSELNVNALELDDSALYLCASSPTGSYEQYFGPGTRLTVT.